These 17 T cell receptor beta chains were all obtained from the same sample, sequenced in a study of early T cells in non-severe SARS-CoV-2 infection (dated by TCRdb to the early 2020s). Libraries were built with 5' RACE. The reads were generated on a NextSeq 500. The public reads were run again by TCRdb, first through fastp at Q25 and then through MiXCR, and only productive beta chains were kept. All rows with the same CDR3 protein become a single entry with the most common DNA and genes. This sample lists fewer than 60,000 distinct CDR3 sequences; about 4% were detected once. The ten largest clones represent around 5.5% of the sample. Input material: whole blood. The receptors were sampled from an adult who was a healthcare worker with PCR-confirmed SARS-CoV-2 infection or an uninfected control (not recorded which).

The rearrangement joins TRBV27 to TRBJ2-7; weak D call: TRBD1 (6 bases). Trimming shortened V by 5 bases and J by 0 bases, and 14 bases separated the two germline ends. Germline lookup yields CDR1 MNHEY and CDR2 SMNVEV (reference sequence). The CDR3 totals 15 residues. CDR3 coding DNA: TGTGCCAGCAGTCCTACGGACAGATTCTCCTACGAGCAGTACTTC. Its translation is CASSPTDRFSYEQYF.

The sample holds a few counts of this clonotype. The gene calls are TRBV4-2 and TRBJ2-7, with D possibly TRBD2 on 5 matching bases. Trimming shortened V by 5 bases and J by 0 bases, and 8 bases separated the two germline ends. This CDR3 is built from 13 residues. Per germline, CDR1 LGHNA and CDR2 YNFKEQ. This CDR3 reads CASSATISYEQYF. CDR3 bases: TGTGCCAGCAGCGCGACTATCTCCTACGAGCAGTACTTC.

This clonotype occurred many times. The chain recombines TRBV3-1 with TRBJ1-2, with 9 bases that match TRBD1. V gave up 2 bases and J gave up 4 bases; unmatched junction bases: 5. This CDR3 is 15 amino acids long. Per the germline V gene, CDR1 is LGHDT and CDR2 is YNNKEL (reference sequence). The CDR3: CASSQLPGQGYGYTF. The CDR3 DNA follows: TGTGCCAGCAGCCAATTACCGGGACAGGGCTATGGCTACACCTTC.

The rearrangement uses TRBV27 and TRBJ1-1; no clear D. The germline CDR1 and CDR2 sequences are MNHEY and SMNVEV (reference sequence). The CDR3 totals 11 residues. The V gene lost 6 bases and the J gene lost 11 bases, with 13 bases spanning the gap. In nucleotides, the CDR3 is TGTGCCAGCAGGGACGAGGGCCAGGCTTTCTTT. This gives the protein CASRDEGQAFF.

This clonotype is medium-sized by share. This rearrangement joins TRBV5-4 to TRBJ2-7; 7 bases fit TRBD1. Unmatched junction bases numbered 0, after V lost 1 base and J lost 5 bases. There are 12 residues in the CDR3. Per the germline V gene, CDR1 is SGHNT and CDR2 is YYREEE (reference sequence). The CDR3 bases are TGTGCCAGCAGCTTGACAGGGGACGAGCAGTACTTC. Protein product: CASSLTGDEQYF.

This clonotype was picked up many times. The genes are TRBV3-1 and TRBJ2-1; TRBD1 matches 8 bases. V was pared by 5 bases and J by 8 bases, with 11 bases of the junction left unmatched. This CDR3 contains 15 residues. Germline V gives CDR1 LGHDT, CDR2 YNNKEL (reference sequence). The DNA for the CDR3 is TGTGCCAGCAGCGGGAAGGACAGGGTTTGGTATGAGCAGTTCTTC. Translation: CASSGKDRVWYEQFF.

This clonotype has only a few counts. The rearrangement joins TRBV11-3 to TRBJ2-2; tentatively, D is TRBD2 (5 bases). Trimming shortened V by 5 bases and J by 7 bases, and 14 bases separated the two germline ends. The V gene's germline CDR1 is SGHNT and CDR2 YENEEA. The CDR3 sequence is 14 residues long. CDR3 loop: CASSHGLGIGELFF. CDR3 sequence (DNA): TGTGCCAGCAGCCACGGACTGGGTATCGGGGAGCTGTTTTTT.

This clonotype came up many times. CDR3 region: CASSQASVSVRGHIQYF. The CDR3 region has the DNA TGTGCCAGCAGCCAAGCCTCGGTTTCGGTCAGGGGGCACATTCAGTACTTC. V gene TRBV3-1 combines with J gene TRBJ2-4; TRBD1 aligns across 8 bases. With V trimmed by 1 base and J by 8 bases, 13 bases remained unmatched. The CDR3 runs to 17 residues. Germline V lookup: CDR1 LGHDT, CDR2 YNNKEL (reference sequence).

The V call is TRBV3-1, the J call TRBJ2-1; no reliable D call. Deletions cut 4 bases from V and 3 bases from J, with 10 bases between. Germline CDR1 reads LGHDT; CDR2 reads YNNKEL (reference sequence). This CDR3 is 14 amino acids long. The CDR3 nucleotides read TGTGCCAGCAGCCGGAGTAGCCGCTACAATGAGCAGTTCTTC. Encoded protein: CASSRSSRYNEQFF.

This clonotype came up many times. As DNA, the CDR3 is TGTGCCAGCAGCTACCCCGGGACTAGGAGAGGCGAGCAGTTCTTC. This sequence encodes CASSYPGTRRGEQFF. V is TRBV7-2 and J is TRBJ2-1; 8 positions agree with TRBD2. The J segment lost 10 bases and the V segment lost 4 bases, leaving 12 bases of the junction unmatched. The germline V gene has CDR1 SGHTA and CDR2 FQGNSA. The CDR3 totals 15 residues.

This clonotype showed up many times. The chain employs TRBV9 and TRBJ2-7; 8 bases agree with TRBD2. This CDR3 has 13 residues. J was trimmed by 5 bases and V by 3 bases; bases with no gene match: 4. Germline V gives CDR1 SGDLS, CDR2 YYNGEE. The DNA of the CDR3 is TGTGCCAGCAGCGCTGGACTAGCAGACGAGCAGTACTTC. It is translated as CASSAGLADEQYF.

Ten or more counts support this clonotype. The rearrangement links TRBV29-1 to TRBJ2-1; a weak D match, TRBD2 (6 bases). Germline V gene data show CDR1 as SQVTM and CDR2 as ANQGSEA. Trimming removed 5 bases from V and 9 bases from J, with 14 bases in between. The CDR3 totals 12 residues. The CDR3 loop is CSVLPGLREQFF. The CDR3 nucleotides read TGCAGCGTTCTTCCGGGACTCCGTGAGCAGTTCTTC.

The table lists this clonotype with many counts. The chain is built from TRBV9 and TRBJ2-7; D may match TRBD1 or TRBD2 (5 bases each). V was trimmed by 0 bases and J by 1 base, leaving 8 bases between them. Germline CDR1 reads SGDLS; CDR2 reads YYNGEE. The CDR3 is made up of 14 amino acids. CDR3 DNA sequence: TGTGCCAGCAGCGTAGGGTGGGGGTCCTACGAGCAGTACTTC. Amino acids: CASSVGWGSYEQYF. Drawing the rest from reference TRBV9 and TRBJ2-7, the complete variable domain is DSGVTQTPKHLITATGQRVTLRCSPRSGDLSVYWYQQSLDQGLQFLIQYYNGEERAKGNILERFSAQQFPDLHSELNLSSLELGDSALYFCASSVGWGSYEQYFGPGTRLTVT.

Many counts were recorded for this clonotype. In DNA, the CDR3 is TGCAGCGTTCGGGCTAGCGGGAGTACAGATACGCAGTATTTT. This translates into CSVRASGSTDTQYF. This chain links TRBV29-1 with TRBJ2-3, with 10 bases lining up with TRBD2. Trimming at V came to 5 bases and at J to 3 bases, leaving 5 bases not matched to a gene. Germline V gene data show CDR1 as SQVTM and CDR2 as ANQGSEA. This CDR3 region has 14 residues.

Ten or more counts support this clonotype. V is TRBV7-9 and J is TRBJ1-2, with unresolved D. Per germline, CDR1 SEHNR and CDR2 FQNEAQ (reference sequence). The ends were cut back, 5 bases at V and 8 bases at J, with 15 bases in the middle. The CDR3 is made up of 13 amino acids. The CDR3 reads CASSRSLAEGYTF. The CDR3 nucleotides read TGTGCCAGCAGCCGCAGTCTGGCAGAAGGCTACACCTTC.

This clonotype has only a few counts. In nucleotides, the CDR3 is TGCAGTGCTAGATTGGGGGCCGCCTGGAGCACAGATACGCAGTATTTT. Encoded protein: CSARLGAAWSTDTQYF. The chain has TRBV20-1 and TRBJ2-3; tentative D call: TRBD1 (6 bases). Trimming shortened V by 2 bases and J by 0 bases, and 15 bases separated the two germline ends. The CDR3 totals 16 residues. Germline assignment: CDR1 DFQATT and CDR2 SNEGSKA (reference sequence).

In this sample, this clonotype turned up a few times. V is TRBV11-2 and J is TRBJ2-5, with TRBD2 identical over 8 bases. V lost 2 bases and J lost 5; bases outside the gene matches: 13. In germline, CDR1 is SGHAT, CDR2 FQNNGV. The CDR3 spans 17 residues. CDR3 loop: CASSLWGPGTSHETQYF. For the CDR3, the DNA is TGTGCCAGCAGCTTATGGGGGCCCGGGACTAGTCACGAGACCCAGTACTTC.